The clone carrying this T cell receptor beta chain was counted a single time. The source of the sample is a study of blood T cell repertoires in COVID-19. The repertoire was sequenced with immunoSEQ multiplex PCR; TCRdb's copy has only in-frame clones and lacks some. The sample consists of 110,000 or so clones, roughly 76% of them appearing once. CDR1 KGHDR and CDR2 SFDVKD come from the germline V gene. The CDR3 loop spans 12 amino acids. V was pared by 11 bases and J by 6 bases, with 15 bases between. The V gene is TRBV24-1, the J gene TRBJ1-2; tentative D call: TRBD1 (5 bases). The TCR sequence derives from a woman between 65 and 79 years old with acute or convalescent COVID-19. Sequencing input: peripheral blood. The CDR3 here is CAMKSGVNGYTF. The DNA of the CDR3 is TGTGCCATGAAGTCGGGGGTAAATGGCTACACCTTC.